These 28 T cell receptor beta chains originate from one sample sequenced in a study of blood T cell repertoires in COVID-19. The protocol was immunoSEQ multiplex PCR, while the TCRdb copy is restricted to in-frame clones and leaves out a portion. The sample lists about 120,000 clones; around nine tenths were seen once. Sequenced input: peripheral blood. The receptors were gathered from a woman of 80 years or more with acute or convalescent COVID-19.

This rearrangement joins TRBV5-1 to TRBJ1-1, with TRBD1 matching over 10 bases. The CDR3 loop spans 16 amino acids. CDR1 SGHRS and CDR2 YFSETQ come from the germline V gene. V gave up 4 bases and J gave up 3 bases; unmatched junction bases: 9. CDR3 residues: CASSNRDRGTYTEAFF. The DNA for the CDR3 is TGCGCCAGCAGCAATCGGGACAGGGGCACCTACACTGAAGCTTTCTTT. Filled out from reference TRBV5-1 and TRBJ1-1, the complete variable domain reads KAGVTQTPRYLIKTRGQQVTLSCSPISGHRSVSWYQQTPGQGLQFLFEYFSETQRNKGNFPGRFSGRQFSNSRSEMNVSTLELGDSALYLCASSNRDRGTYTEAFFGQGTRLTVV.

The genes are TRBV5-1 and TRBJ1-2; no clear D. CDR3 length: 13 amino acids. Germline-derived CDR1 and CDR2 are SGHRS and YFSETQ. V lost 4 bases and J 4 bases, leaving 11 bases between the germline ends. In nucleotides, the CDR3 is TGCGCCAGCAGCAGCGTAATTGGCTATGGCTACACCTTC. Residues: CASSSVIGYGYTF. Filled out from reference TRBV5-1 and TRBJ1-2, the complete variable domain reads KAGVTQTPRYLIKTRGQQVTLSCSPISGHRSVSWYQQTPGQGLQFLFEYFSETQRNKGNFPGRFSGRQFSNSRSEMNVSTLELGDSALYLCASSSVIGYGYTFGSGTRLTVV.

This clone was observed once. The chain carries TRBV3-1 (or the pseudogene TRBV3-2) and TRBJ2-1, with TRBD2 as a possible D gene (5 bases). The V and J ends lost 3 bases and 6 bases respectively, with 9 bases between them. This CDR3 comprises 13 residues. Germline values: CDR1 LGHDT, CDR2 YNNKEL (reference sequence). CDR3 sequence: CASSHPAGNEQFF. The DNA of the CDR3 is TGTGCCAGCAGCCACCCTGCGGGCAATGAGCAGTTCTTC.

The CDR3 nucleotides read TGTGCCAGCAGCACCAGGGAGGGGAACACTGAAGCTTTCTTT. Protein: CASSTREGNTEAFF. V and J are TRBV7-9 and TRBJ1-1; D might be TRBD1 (5 bases). Trimming cost V 5 bases and J 1 base, with 11 bases left between them. Germline V gene lookup returns CDR1 SEHNR and CDR2 FQNEAQ (reference sequence). The CDR3 consists of 14 residues.

The gene calls are TRBV27 and TRBJ1-4; D uncertain. The CDR3 covers 15 residues. Per the germline V gene, CDR1 is MNHEY and CDR2 is SMNVEV (reference sequence). Trimming removed 3 bases at V and 5 bases at J, with 13 bases between. For the CDR3, the DNA is TGTGCCAGCAGTTTCCGGGGAGAGAGGAATGAAAAACTGTTTTTT. Its translation: CASSFRGERNEKLFF.

The chain combines TRBV19 with TRBJ2-2; 9 bases fit TRBD1. CDR1 and CDR2 from the germline V gene are LNHDA and SQIVND (reference sequence). The CDR3 contains 16 residues. V lost 7 bases and J lost 0; bases outside the gene matches: 6. This CDR3 reads CASKPQGAANTGELFF. CDR3 DNA sequence: TGTGCCAGTAAACCACAGGGGGCGGCGAACACCGGGGAGCTGTTTTTT.

The chain employs TRBV9 and TRBJ2-2; possibly TRBD1 for D (6 bases). The V end was cut by 4 bases, the J end by 6 bases, with 16 bases between. The CDR3 length is 15 residues. Germline V lookup: CDR1 SGDLS, CDR2 YYNGEE. The DNA for the CDR3 is TGTGCCAGCAGCCCCCCGGGACACTCCTCCGGGGAGCTGTTTTTT. Its translation is CASSPPGHSSGELFF.

V gene TRBV7-9 combines with J gene TRBJ1-5, with TRBD1 matching over 10 bases. CDR3 size: 16 residues. With V trimmed by 1 base and J by 6 bases, 6 bases remained unmatched. Germline V gene lookup returns CDR1 SEHNR and CDR2 FQNEAQ (reference sequence). The CDR3 reads CASSLGPGTGVQPQHF. The DNA for the CDR3 is TGTGCCAGCAGCTTAGGGCCCGGGACAGGGGTTCAGCCCCAGCATTTT.

The chain couples TRBV3-1 (or the pseudogene TRBV3-2) to TRBJ2-7; 7 bases line up with TRBD2. Losses at the gene ends were 5 bases for V and 5 bases for J; bases not matched to a gene: 9. Germline V gene lookup returns CDR1 LGHDT and CDR2 YNNKEL (reference sequence). The length of the CDR3 is 14 residues. The DNA for the CDR3 is TGTGCCAGCAGCTTCGGACTAGGAATCGACGAGCAGTACTTC. Translation gives CASSFGLGIDEQYF.

The chain recombines TRBV2 with TRBJ1-6; the match to TRBD1 covers 7 bases. Germline CDR1 is SNHLY and CDR2 is FYNNEI. V lost 5 bases to trimming and J lost 7 bases; unmatched junction nucleotides: 11. CDR3 length: 16 amino acids. Written as DNA, the CDR3 is TGTGCCAGCAGTTTAATAGGGGGCATCGGGAATTCACCCCTCCACTTT. This encodes CASSLIGGIGNSPLHF.

V and J are TRBV19 and TRBJ2-3; 7 bases agree with TRBD1. The V segment lost 6 bases and the J segment 4 bases; nucleotides outside the gene matches: 4. Germline V gene sequence: CDR1 LNHDA, CDR2 SQIVND (reference sequence). This CDR3 is 13 amino acids long. The CDR3, as DNA: TGTGCCAGTAGGAAGACAGGGCCAGATACGCAGTATTTT. Translation gives CASRKTGPDTQYF.

The chain employs TRBV6-1 and TRBJ1-2; D gene ambiguous. The CDR3 loop spans 16 amino acids. V was pared by 0 bases and J by 2 bases, with 13 bases between. Germline V gene lookup returns CDR1 MNHNS and CDR2 SASEGT. The CDR3 nucleotides read TGTGCCAGCAGTGAAGCATGGAGGGTGGCAAACTATGGCTACACCTTC. Protein: CASSEAWRVANYGYTF.

This clone came up once. The V gene is TRBV4-3, the J gene TRBJ2-3; the match to TRBD2 covers 7 bases. This CDR3 has 15 residues. The junction had 7 bases not matched to a gene; V was cut back by 1 base and J by 6 bases. Germline assignment: CDR1 LGHNA and CDR2 YSLEER. The CDR3 region has the DNA TGCGCCAGCAGCCAAGGTGGTAGGGGAGGGGATACGCAGTATTTT. Protein: CASSQGGRGGDTQYF.

The V call is TRBV6-6, the J call TRBJ2-1; D uncertain. V lost 6 bases and J 5 bases, leaving 5 bases between the germline ends. Germline lookup yields CDR1 MNHNY and CDR2 SVGAGI (reference sequence). The CDR3 spans 11 residues. CDR3 region: CASSPNNEQFF. CDR3 nucleotides: TGTGCCAGCAGCCCAAACAATGAGCAGTTCTTC.

In its sample, this clone was seen once. This chain links TRBV12-3 or TRBV12-4 with TRBJ2-3, with no clear D. This CDR3 has 13 amino acids. Trimming shortened V by 3 bases and J by 7 bases, and 11 bases separated the two germline ends. The CDR3 is CASSFMSRYTQYF. As DNA, the CDR3 is TGTGCCAGCAGTTTTATGAGCAGGTATACGCAGTATTTT.

The V and J genes are TRBV18 and TRBJ2-7; TRBD1 matches at 7 bases. J gave up 7 bases and V 3 bases, and 9 bases lay outside the gene matches. CDR1 and CDR2 from the germline V gene are KGHSH and LQKENI. The CDR3 length is 14 residues. CDR3 residues: CASSPGTVLWEQYF. DNA of the CDR3: TGTGCCAGCTCACCCGGGACAGTCCTTTGGGAGCAGTACTTC. Full variable domain (rest looked up from reference TRBV18 and TRBJ2-7): NAGVMQNPRHLVRRRGQEARLRCSPMKGHSHVYWYRQLPEEGLKFMVYLQKENIIDESGMPKERFSAEFPKEGPSILRIQQVVRGDSAAYFCASSPGTVLWEQYFGPGTRLTVT.

V gene TRBV5-6 combines with J gene TRBJ2-5; 10 positions agree with TRBD1. With 3 bases clipped from V and 7 bases from J, the junction kept 15 bases outside the gene matches. The CDR3 is 17 residues long. CDR1 and CDR2 (germline): SGHDT, YYEEEE. The CDR3 region is CASSSLRQGAGSATQYF. The CDR3 bases are TGTGCCAGCAGCTCCCTTCGACAGGGGGCCGGGAGCGCGACCCAGTACTTC. The full variable domain, completed using reference TRBV5-6 and TRBJ2-5, is DAGVTQSPTHLIKTRGQQVTLRCSPKSGHDTVSWYQQALGQGPQFIFQYYEEEERQRGNFPDRFSGHQFPNYSSELNVNALLLGDSALYLCASSSLRQGAGSATQYFGPGTRLLVL.

The V and J genes are TRBV7-3 and TRBJ1-1, with D possibly TRBD1 on 6 matching bases. Looked up from germline, CDR1 is SGHTA and CDR2 is FQGTGA. Trimming shortened V by 5 bases and J by 3 bases, and 13 bases separated the two germline ends. This CDR3 has 14 amino acids. The CDR3 nucleotides are TGTGCCAGCAGCAAAGGGGGGGTGGACACTGAAGCTTTCTTT. Translation gives CASSKGGVDTEAFF.

The rearrangement uses TRBV18 and TRBJ2-1; 10 nucleotides agree with TRBD2. The V gene's germline CDR1 is KGHSH and CDR2 LQKENI. This CDR3 region has 21 residues. With V trimmed by 6 bases and J by 0 bases, 20 bases remained unmatched. Here the CDR3 reads CASSRDPPSGSGGHSYNEQFF. The CDR3 DNA follows: TGTGCCAGCTCGCGGGACCCCCCTAGCGGGAGTGGTGGCCACTCCTACAATGAGCAGTTCTTC. Variable domain in full (rest from reference TRBV18 and TRBJ2-1): NAGVMQNPRHLVRRRGQEARLRCSPMKGHSHVYWYRQLPEEGLKFMVYLQKENIIDESGMPKERFSAEFPKEGPSILRIQQVVRGDSAAYFCASSRDPPSGSGGHSYNEQFFGPGTRLTVL.

The chain links TRBV12-3 or TRBV12-4 to TRBJ1-1; TRBD1 is a possible D gene (6 bases). Trimming removed 7 bases at V and 2 bases at J, with 11 bases between. The CDR3 sequence is 13 residues long. The CDR3 spells CASIRGPNTEAFF. CDR3 nucleotides: TGTGCCAGCATCAGGGGACCTAACACTGAAGCTTTCTTT.

The CDR3 loop reads CASSPPMGQNTGELFF. CDR3 DNA sequence: TGTGCCAGCTCACCACCGATGGGACAGAACACCGGGGAGCTGTTTTTT. The chain combines TRBV18 with TRBJ2-2; the D gene is possibly TRBD1 (6 bases). The V gene lost 0 bases and the J gene lost 1 base, with 9 bases spanning the gap. CDR1 is KGHSH and CDR2 is LQKENI in the germline V gene. The CDR3 runs 16 residues. Full variable domain (rest looked up from reference TRBV18 and TRBJ2-2): NAGVMQNPRHLVRRRGQEARLRCSPMKGHSHVYWYRQLPEEGLKFMVYLQKENIIDESGMPKERFSAEFPKEGPSILRIQQVVRGDSAAYFCASSPPMGQNTGELFFGEGSRLTVL.

This rearrangement joins TRBV20-1 to TRBJ2-7; TRBD1 might be the D (6 bases). V lost 3 bases and J lost 0, with 15 bases in between. The CDR3 spans 15 residues. Germline V lookup: CDR1 DFQATT, CDR2 SNEGSKA (reference sequence). In DNA form, the CDR3 reads TGCAGTGCTAGTTCGGTACAGGGCTACTCCTACGAGCAGTACTTC. Translated, it gives CSASSVQGYSYEQYF.

This chain links TRBV2 with TRBJ2-1; D is possibly TRBD2 (6 bases). CDR1 SNHLY and CDR2 FYNNEI come from the germline V gene. This CDR3 contains 17 residues. Trimming removed 0 bases at V and 10 bases at J, with 22 bases between. CDR3 sequence (DNA): TGTGCCAGCAGTGAAGCGCAGGGCTATCGAGGAGCGGGCGAGCAGTTCTTC. It specifies CASSEAQGYRGAGEQFF. The full variable domain, completed using reference TRBV2 and TRBJ2-1, is EPEVTQTPSHQVTQMGQEVILRCVPISNHLYFYWYRQILGQKVEFLVSFYNNEISEKSEIFDDQFSVERPDGSNFTLKIRSTKLEDSAMYFCASSEAQGYRGAGEQFFGPGTRLTVL.

The chain is built from TRBV7-8 and TRBJ2-1; tentative D call: TRBD2 (5 bases). V dropped 1 base and J dropped 12 bases, with 13 bases sitting between them. Germline lookup yields CDR1 SGHVS and CDR2 FQNEAQ. This CDR3 spans 13 amino acids. CDR3 amino acids: CASSLGERGRQFF. The CDR3, as DNA: TGTGCCAGCAGCTTAGGGGAACGAGGGAGGCAGTTCTTC.

This clone was detected once. The J gene is TRBJ1-2, the V gene TRBV7-2, with D maybe TRBD1 (6 bases). CDR1 is SGHTA, CDR2 FQGNSA, per germline. CDR3 length: 13 amino acids. The V and J ends lost 7 bases and 2 bases respectively, with 11 bases between them. CDR3 coding DNA: TGTGCCAGCACCCTAACAGGGAACTATGGCTACACCTTC. Protein sequence: CASTLTGNYGYTF.

The rearrangement uses TRBV15 and TRBJ1-2, with D unresolved. V was shortened by 0 bases and J by 8 bases, with 10 bases between the two germline ends. The V gene's germline CDR1 is LNHNV and CDR2 YYDKDF (reference sequence). CDR3 length equals 13 residues. The CDR3 protein is CATSRDRVQGYTF. The CDR3 DNA is TGTGCCACCAGCAGAGACCGCGTACAGGGCTACACCTTC.

CDR3 nucleotides: TGTGCCAGCAGTTCCCCTCCAGGGGCCGACTATGGCTACACCTTC. Its protein is CASSSPPGADYGYTF. The chain links TRBV28 to TRBJ1-2, with D possibly being TRBD1 (6 bases). V lost 4 bases and J 3 bases, leaving 15 bases between the germline ends. This CDR3 spans 15 amino acids. Per the germline V gene, CDR1 is MDHEN and CDR2 is SYDVKM.

The gene calls are TRBV3-1 (or the pseudogene TRBV3-2) and TRBJ2-3; D remains unclear. Germline values: CDR1 LGHDT, CDR2 YNNKEL (reference sequence). V lost 5 bases and J lost 0, with 3 bases in between. This CDR3 is 12 amino acids long. The CDR3 DNA reads as TGTGCCAGCAGCGAGAGCACAGATACGCAGTATTTT. As protein: CASSESTDTQYF.